This T cell receptor beta chain was sequenced during a study of cytotoxic CD8 clonotypes in ibrutinib-treated CLL. Notes on the study in general: Having risen at ibrutinib response, clonality had fallen back toward baseline by progression. Higher circulating CD8+ T-cell counts strongly accompanied higher baseline clonality, above age-matched healthy donors. Clonotypes that were public were uncommon, and they contracted or stayed stable on treatment.

Of note for this clone: Its specificity is not known.

This CDR3 is 13 amino acids long. CDR1 and CDR2 from the germline V gene are MDHEN and SYDVKM. V was trimmed by 5 bases and J by 8 bases, leaving 15 bases between them. Some clones are missing from TCRdb's copy, which holds only in-frame ones; the method was immunoSEQ multiplex PCR. The sample records approximately 92,000 clones, roughly four fifths being singletons. The sequenced sample was PBMCs, obtained after 24 months of ibrutinib treatment. J is TRBJ1-2 and V is TRBV28, with D maybe TRBD1 (6 bases). This receptor was obtained from a human donor with chronic lymphocytic leukemia. CDR3 coding DNA: TGTGCCAGCAGTCCAGACAGGATCCGGGGCTACACCTTC. This sequence encodes CASSPDRIRGYTF.